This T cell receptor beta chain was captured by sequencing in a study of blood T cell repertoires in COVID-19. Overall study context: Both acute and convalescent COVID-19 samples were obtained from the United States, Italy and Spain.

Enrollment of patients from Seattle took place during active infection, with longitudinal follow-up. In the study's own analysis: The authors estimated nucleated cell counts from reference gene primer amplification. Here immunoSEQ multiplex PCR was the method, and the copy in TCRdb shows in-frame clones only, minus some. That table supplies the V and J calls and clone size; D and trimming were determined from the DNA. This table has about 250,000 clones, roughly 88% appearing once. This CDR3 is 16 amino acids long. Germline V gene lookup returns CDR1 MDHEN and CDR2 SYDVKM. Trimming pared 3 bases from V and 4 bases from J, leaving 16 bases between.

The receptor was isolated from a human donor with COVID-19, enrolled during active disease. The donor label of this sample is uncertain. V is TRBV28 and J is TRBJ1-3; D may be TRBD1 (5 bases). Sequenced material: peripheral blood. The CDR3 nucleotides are TGTGCCAGCAGTTTGCCCAGGGAGGGTTTAGGAAACACCATATATTTT. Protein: CASSLPREGLGNTIYF.